Below, 21 T cell receptor beta chains from the same sample are listed, as sequenced in a study of T cell responses to AZD1222 COVID-19 vaccine. TCRdb's table, derived via immunoSEQ multiplex PCR, lists solely in-frame clones and lacks some. The profile covers some 100,000 clones, with approximately 89% appearing a single time and under 5.5% taken by the ten largest. This sample comprised peripheral blood, obtained on day 0 of AZD1222 vaccination. The receptor source for this set is an adult in good health.

The rearrangement uses TRBV12-3 or TRBV12-4 and TRBJ2-7, with 7 bases identical to TRBD2. The CDR3 is 11 residues long. Trimming at V came to 5 bases and at J to 7 bases, leaving 2 bases not matched to a gene. Here the CDR3 reads CASSGGVEQYF. The DNA of the CDR3 is TGTGCCAGCAGTGGGGGGGTTGAGCAGTACTTC.

This chain joins TRBV28 and TRBJ2-4, with 7 bases matching TRBD1. Per the germline V gene, CDR1 is MDHEN and CDR2 is SYDVKM. After removal of 3 bases from V and 2 bases from J, the junction contained 4 bases not matched to a gene. This CDR3 is built from 15 residues. The CDR3 DNA sequence: TGTGCCAGCAGTTTCGAGGGGGCGACCAAAAACATTCAGTACTTC. Protein product: CASSFEGATKNIQYF. Full variable domain (rest looked up from reference TRBV28 and TRBJ2-4): DVKVTQSSRYLVKRTGEKVFLECVQDMDHENMFWYRQDPGLGLRLIYFSYDVKMKEKGDIPEGYSVSREKKERFSLILESASTNQTSMYLCASSFEGATKNIQYFGAGTRLSVL.

V gene TRBV7-6 combines with J gene TRBJ2-7, with 11 positions matching TRBD2. There are 16 residues in the CDR3. V trimming: 5 bases; J trimming: 0 bases; junction bases outside the gene matches: 6. CDR1 is SGHVS, CDR2 FNYEAQ, per germline. The CDR3 DNA reads as TGTGCCAGCAGCCAAGGTAGCGGGGGGGTCTCCTACGAGCAGTACTTC. This sequence encodes CASSQGSGGVSYEQYF.

The rearrangement joins TRBV7-6 to TRBJ1-4, with D possibly being TRBD1 (6 bases). The ends were cut back, 10 bases at V and 3 bases at J, with 18 bases in the middle. The CDR3 runs to 15 residues. Germline lookup yields CDR1 SGHVS and CDR2 FNYEAQ. CDR3 in amino acids: CATRATGMANEKLFF. The CDR3 nucleotides are TGTGCCACCCGGGCCACAGGGATGGCTAATGAAAAACTGTTTTTT.

The rearrangement uses TRBV19 and TRBJ2-1, with D maybe TRBD2 (5 bases). V gave up 7 bases and J gave up 4 bases, with 20 bases separating them. The CDR3 has 16 amino acids. Germline values: CDR1 LNHDA, CDR2 SQIVND (reference sequence). Written as DNA, the CDR3 is TGTGCCAGTATGGCGATAGGGCGAGGGCTATACAATGAGCAGTTCTTC. It translates to CASMAIGRGLYNEQFF.

The chain combines TRBV4-3 with TRBJ1-6; 8 bases agree with TRBD1. CDR1 and CDR2 (germline): LGHNA, YSLEER. The CDR3 is 15 residues long. J lost 7 bases, V lost 1 base, and 3 bases had no gene match. The CDR3 loop is CASSQGRTGNSPLHF. CDR3 bases: TGCGCCAGCAGCCAAGGTCGGACAGGGAATTCACCCCTCCACTTT.

The chain joins TRBV27 to TRBJ1-3; D is possibly TRBD1 (5 bases). The CDR3 extends over 14 amino acids. V lost 6 bases to trimming and J lost 0 bases, with 9 bases between them. CDR1 and CDR2 from the germline V gene are MNHEY and SMNVEV (reference sequence). The DNA for the CDR3 is TGTGCCAGCAGCGACAGTTACTCTGGAAACACCATATATTTT. This gives the protein CASSDSYSGNTIYF.

V and J are TRBV4-2 and TRBJ1-3; no clear D. The CDR3 is 15 residues long. CDR1 and CDR2 from the germline V gene are LGHNA and YNFKEQ. V dropped 5 bases and J dropped 0 bases, with 11 bases sitting between them. As DNA, the CDR3 is TGTGCCAGCAGCTCCCATCAGAGCTCTGGAAACACCATATATTTT. Its translation is CASSSHQSSGNTIYF.

The chain has TRBV9 and TRBJ1-2; 9 bases line up with TRBD1. Germline V CDR1 and CDR2: SGDLS, YYNGEE. Trimming at V came to 3 bases and at J to 6 bases, leaving 9 bases not matched to a gene. The CDR3 totals 15 residues. CDR3 sequence (DNA): TGTGCCAGCAGCGAAAGGGACAGGGATAATGATGGCTACACCTTC. It is translated as CASSERDRDNDGYTF.

V is TRBV9 and J is TRBJ2-3; unclear D gene. Germline V gene lookup returns CDR1 SGDLS and CDR2 YYNGEE. V lost 0 bases and J lost 6, with 5 bases in between. The CDR3 consists of 12 residues. The CDR3 reads CASSVVEDTQYF. In nucleotides, the CDR3 is TGTGCCAGCAGCGTAGTAGAGGATACGCAGTATTTT.

V is TRBV4-1 and J is TRBJ1-1; unclear D gene. Germline lookup yields CDR1 MGHRA and CDR2 YSYEKL. Trimming cost V 1 base and J 0 bases, with 9 bases left between them. This CDR3 has 15 amino acids. The CDR3: CASSQAASMNTEAFF. CDR3 nucleotide sequence: TGCGCCAGCAGCCAAGCGGCCAGCATGAACACTGAAGCTTTCTTT.

The chain has TRBV11-3 and TRBJ1-1; D uncertain. CDR1 is SGHNT, CDR2 YENEEA, per germline. V lost 2 bases and J 1 base, leaving 5 bases between the germline ends. CDR3 length: 13 residues. CDR3 sequence reads: CASSLTWNTEAFF. In DNA, the CDR3 is TGTGCCAGCAGCTTAACGTGGAACACTGAAGCTTTCTTT.

This chain joins TRBV6-5 and TRBJ1-2; TRBD1 matches 12 bases. V shed 4 bases and J 7 bases; nucleotides not matched to a gene: 7. The CDR3 is made up of 15 amino acids. Germline V gene lookup returns CDR1 MNHEY and CDR2 SVGAGI. CDR3 coding DNA: TGTGCCAGCAGTTTGCCGGGACAGGGGGCGCGTGGCTACACCTTC. Protein sequence: CASSLPGQGARGYTF.

The chain couples TRBV6-1 to TRBJ1-6; the match to TRBD1 covers 7 bases. The germline V gene has CDR1 MNHNS and CDR2 SASEGT. V lost 2 bases and J lost 8; bases outside the gene matches: 9. The CDR3 contains 16 residues. The CDR3 here is CASSEQGGAGYSPLHF. The CDR3 DNA reads as TGTGCCAGCAGTGAACAGGGGGGCGCGGGCTATTCACCCCTCCACTTT.

In its sample, this clone was seen once. The CDR3 DNA follows: TGTGCCAGCAGCCAAGATGGGGGTCCGAGGCCTGGTGAGCAGTTCTTC. Translated: CASSQDGGPRPGEQFF. The chain combines TRBV3-1 (or the pseudogene TRBV3-2) with TRBJ2-1; D possibly uses TRBD1 or TRBD2 (5 bases each). Germline V gene lookup returns CDR1 LGHDT and CDR2 YNNKEL (reference sequence). The CDR3 runs 16 residues. V gave up 0 bases and J gave up 9 bases, with 18 bases separating them.

A single count supports this clone. The genes are TRBV7-9 and TRBJ1-2; D possibly corresponds to TRBD1 (5 bases). The CDR3 totals 16 residues. CDR1 and CDR2 (germline): SEHNR, FQNEAQ (reference sequence). Trimming removed 5 bases from V and 3 bases from J, with 19 bases in between. The CDR3 DNA is TGTGCCAGCAGCAGACCGGGACCCCTGGGCCACTATGGCTACACCTTC. Protein sequence: CASSRPGPLGHYGYTF. The full variable domain, with the rest looked up from reference TRBV7-9 and TRBJ1-2, is DTGVSQNPRHKITKRGQNVTFRCDPISEHNRLYWYRQTLGQGPEFLTYFQNEAQLEKSRLLSDRFSAERPKGSFSTLEIQRTEQGDSAMYLCASSRPGPLGHYGYTFGSGTRLTVV.

The chain recombines TRBV18 with TRBJ1-6; a weak D match, TRBD1 (6 bases). There are 17 residues in the CDR3. Trimming cost V 3 bases and J 0 bases, with 12 bases left between them. Germline V CDR1 and CDR2: KGHSH, LQKENI. Here the CDR3 reads CASSPTGRSSYNSPLHF. The DNA of the CDR3 is TGTGCCAGCTCACCGACAGGACGAAGCTCCTATAATTCACCCCTCCACTTT.

This chain uses TRBV5-5 with TRBJ1-3; 10 positions match TRBD1. The CDR3 contains 17 residues. Germline V gives CDR1 SGHKS, CDR2 YYEKEE (reference sequence). The V gene end was trimmed by 0 bases and the J gene end by 2 bases; junction bases not matched to a gene: 5. The CDR3 spells CASSLATGTGAGNTIYF. CDR3 nucleotides: TGTGCCAGCAGCTTGGCCACTGGGACAGGGGCTGGAAACACCATATATTTT. Complete variable domain (other parts from reference TRBV5-5 and TRBJ1-3): DAGVTQSPTHLIKTRGQQVTLRCSPISGHKSVSWYQQVLGQGPQFIFQYYEKEERGRGNFPDRFSARQFPNYSSELNVNALLLGDSALYLCASSLATGTGAGNTIYFGEGSWLTVV.

This clone was detected only once. This rearrangement joins TRBV19 to TRBJ1-1; 7 bases match TRBD1. This CDR3 has 15 amino acids. Germline-derived CDR1 and CDR2 are LNHDA and SQIVND (reference sequence). V shed 3 bases and J 1 base; nucleotides not matched to a gene: 5. The CDR3 sequence is CASSIGGGRNTEAFF. CDR3 nucleotide sequence: TGTGCCAGTAGTATTGGAGGGGGCCGGAACACTGAAGCTTTCTTT. Full variable domain (remainder filled in from reference TRBV19 and TRBJ1-1): DGGITQSPKYLFRKEGQNVTLSCEQNLNHDAMYWYRQDPGQGLRLIYYSQIVNDFQKGDIAEGYSVSREKKESFPLTVTSAQKNPTAFYLCASSIGGGRNTEAFFGQGTRLTVV.

The chain is built from TRBV19 and TRBJ2-2; perhaps TRBD1 as D (6 bases). V lost 6 bases, J lost 1 base, and 9 bases lay in between. The germline gives CDR1 LNHDA, CDR2 SQIVND (reference sequence). The CDR3 extends over 14 amino acids. CDR3 in DNA: TGTGCCAGTAGACGGGACATGAACACCGGGGAGCTGTTTTTT. Translating gives CASRRDMNTGELFF. Full variable domain (outside the CDR3, taken from reference TRBV19 and TRBJ2-2): DGGITQSPKYLFRKEGQNVTLSCEQNLNHDAMYWYRQDPGQGLRLIYYSQIVNDFQKGDIAEGYSVSREKKESFPLTVTSAQKNPTAFYLCASRRDMNTGELFFGEGSRLTVL.

The chain combines TRBV2 with TRBJ1-2; TRBD1 is a possible D gene (5 bases). The germline V gene encodes CDR1 SNHLY and CDR2 FYNNEI. The V end lost 9 bases, the J end lost 7 bases, and 12 bases lay between the germline ends. The CDR3 has 11 residues. The CDR3 DNA reads as TGTGCCAGACGGGGGGGAGCTGGCTACACCTTC. Its translation: CARRGGAGYTF.